This T cell receptor (beta chain) was sequenced for a study of blood T cells in healthy people across ages. The CDR3 sequence is 14 residues long. Germline V gene sequence: CDR1 KGHSH, CDR2 LQKENI. V lost 4 bases and J lost 1, with 10 bases in between. The authors ran a second PCR of roughly 6 to 12 cycles using a sample-barcoded 5' primer and a J-beta primer mix. TCRdb reprocessed the 5' RACE reads via MiXCR and lists one record per CDR3 protein. The sample lists hundreds of thousands of distinct CDR3 sequences; about 55% were seen once. This chain links TRBV18 with TRBJ1-1; D not resolved. This TCR was recovered from a man older than 75 in good health. What was sequenced was blood. CDR3 amino acids: CASSLRTENTEAFF. The CDR3, as DNA: TGTGCCAGCTCACTCCGGACGGAGAACACTGAAGCTTTCTTT.